This TCR beta chain stems from a study of T cell responses to AZD1222 COVID-19 vaccine. The CDR3 sequence is 11 residues long. The germline CDR1 and CDR2 sequences are LGHDT and YNNKEL (reference sequence). Trimming cost V 4 bases and J 5 bases, with 6 bases left between them. Profiled with immunoSEQ multiplex PCR; TCRdb holds only in-frame clones, not every one. The sample comprises 100,000 or so clones, about 93% of which are singletons, and about 2.2% rests with the top ten. Notes on this clone: What it binds is not known.

Study findings and constraints: Females outnumbered males among donors, who were mostly white British; clonal diversity was possibly underestimated.

The chain is built from TRBV3-1 (or the pseudogene TRBV3-2) and TRBJ2-7; D is unclear. This sequence was found in an adult in good health. The sample in question was peripheral blood, obtained on day 0 of AZD1222 vaccination. CDR3 sequence (DNA): TGTGCCAGCAGCCCCGGACACGAGCAGTACTTC. This translates into CASSPGHEQYF.